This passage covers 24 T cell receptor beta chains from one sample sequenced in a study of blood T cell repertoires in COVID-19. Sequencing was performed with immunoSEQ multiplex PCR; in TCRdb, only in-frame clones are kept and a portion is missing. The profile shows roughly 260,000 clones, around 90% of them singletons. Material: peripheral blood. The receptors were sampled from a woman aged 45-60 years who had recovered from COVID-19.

CDR3 loop: CASSPGGLARRREKLFF. CDR3 bases: TGCGCCAGCAGCCCGGGGGGGTTGGCCAGACGGAGGGAAAAACTGTTTTTT. The chain couples TRBV4-1 to TRBJ1-4, with a weak D call TRBD1 (5 bases). In germline, CDR1 is MGHRA, CDR2 YSYEKL. Trimming stripped 4 bases from V and 8 bases from J, with 23 bases between. The CDR3 is 17 amino acids.

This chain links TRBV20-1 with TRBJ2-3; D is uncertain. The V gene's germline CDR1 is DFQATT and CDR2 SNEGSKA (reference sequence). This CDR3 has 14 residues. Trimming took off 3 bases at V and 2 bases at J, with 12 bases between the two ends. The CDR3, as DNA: TGCAGTGCTAGTTCGACGGAGAACACAGATACGCAGTATTTT. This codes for CSASSTENTDTQYF.

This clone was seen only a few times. The CDR3 region is CASSIPGIGRWEQFF. CDR3 bases: TGTGCCAGCAGTATCCCAGGGATTGGCAGGTGGGAGCAGTTCTTC. The rearrangement links TRBV2 to TRBJ2-1; D is possibly TRBD1 (5 bases). CDR3 length: 15 amino acids. The germline V gene encodes CDR1 SNHLY and CDR2 FYNNEI. Trimming stripped 5 bases from V and 10 bases from J, with 21 bases between.

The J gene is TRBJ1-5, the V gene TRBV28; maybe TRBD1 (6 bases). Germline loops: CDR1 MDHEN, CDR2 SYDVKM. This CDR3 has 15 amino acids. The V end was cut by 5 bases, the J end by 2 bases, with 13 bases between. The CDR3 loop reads CASSTDRIRNQPQHF. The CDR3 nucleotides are TGTGCCAGCAGTACCGACAGGATCCGCAATCAGCCCCAGCATTTT.

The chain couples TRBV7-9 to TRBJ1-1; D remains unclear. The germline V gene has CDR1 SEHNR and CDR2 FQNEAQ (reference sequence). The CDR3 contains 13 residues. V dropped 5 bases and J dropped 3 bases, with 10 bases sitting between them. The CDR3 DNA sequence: TGTGCCAGCAGCCTTACACCTCACACTGAAGCTTTCTTT. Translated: CASSLTPHTEAFF.

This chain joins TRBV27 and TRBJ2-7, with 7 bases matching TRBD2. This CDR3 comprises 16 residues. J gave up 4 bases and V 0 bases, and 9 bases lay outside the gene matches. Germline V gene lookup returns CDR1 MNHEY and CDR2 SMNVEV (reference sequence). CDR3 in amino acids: CASSLSKGGRWYEQYF. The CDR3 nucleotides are TGTGCCAGCAGTTTATCGAAGGGAGGGAGGTGGTACGAGCAGTACTTC.

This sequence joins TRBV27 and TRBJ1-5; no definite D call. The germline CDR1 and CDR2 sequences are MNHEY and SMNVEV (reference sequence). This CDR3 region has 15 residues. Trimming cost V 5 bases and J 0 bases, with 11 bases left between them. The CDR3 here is CASSGREYSNQPQHF. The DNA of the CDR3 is TGTGCCAGCAGTGGGAGAGAATATAGCAATCAGCCCCAGCATTTT.

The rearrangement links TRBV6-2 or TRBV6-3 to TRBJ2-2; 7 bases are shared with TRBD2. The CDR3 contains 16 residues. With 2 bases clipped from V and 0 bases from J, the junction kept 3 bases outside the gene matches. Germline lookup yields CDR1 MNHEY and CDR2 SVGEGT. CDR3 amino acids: CASSYRRGTNTGELFF. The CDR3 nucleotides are TGTGCCAGCAGTTACAGGCGGGGGACGAACACCGGGGAGCTGTTTTTT.

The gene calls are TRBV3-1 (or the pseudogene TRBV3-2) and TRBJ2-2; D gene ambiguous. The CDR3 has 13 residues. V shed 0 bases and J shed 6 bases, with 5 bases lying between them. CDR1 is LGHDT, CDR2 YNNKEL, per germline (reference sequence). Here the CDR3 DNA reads TGTGCCAGCAGCCAAGATATAGCCGGGGAGCTGTTTTTT. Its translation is CASSQDIAGELFF.

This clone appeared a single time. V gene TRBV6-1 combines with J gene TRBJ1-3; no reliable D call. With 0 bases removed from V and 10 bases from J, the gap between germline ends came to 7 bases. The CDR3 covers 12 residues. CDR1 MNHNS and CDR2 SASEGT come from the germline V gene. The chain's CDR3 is CASSEAERTIYF. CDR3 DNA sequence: TGTGCCAGCAGTGAAGCCGAACGGACCATATATTTT.

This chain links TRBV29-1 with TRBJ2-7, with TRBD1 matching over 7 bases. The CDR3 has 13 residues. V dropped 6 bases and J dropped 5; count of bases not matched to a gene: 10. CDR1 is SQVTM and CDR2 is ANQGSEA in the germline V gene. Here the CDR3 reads CSVKFQGVNEQYF. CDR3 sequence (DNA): TGCAGCGTGAAGTTTCAGGGGGTCAACGAGCAGTACTTC.

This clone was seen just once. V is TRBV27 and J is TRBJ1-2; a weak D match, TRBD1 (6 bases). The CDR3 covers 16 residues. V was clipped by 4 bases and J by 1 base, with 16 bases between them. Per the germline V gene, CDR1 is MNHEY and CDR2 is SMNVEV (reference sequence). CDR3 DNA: TGTGCCAGCAGTTCCCCGTCCGGGACACATAACTATGGCTACACCTTC. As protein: CASSSPSGTHNYGYTF.

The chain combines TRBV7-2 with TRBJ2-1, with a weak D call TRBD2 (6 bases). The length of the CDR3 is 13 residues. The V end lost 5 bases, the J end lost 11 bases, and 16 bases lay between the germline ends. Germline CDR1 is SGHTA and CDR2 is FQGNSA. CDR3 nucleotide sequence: TGTGCCAGCAGCCCGGTGGGGGGAGCCAAGCAGTTCTTC. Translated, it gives CASSPVGGAKQFF. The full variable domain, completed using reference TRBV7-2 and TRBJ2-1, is GAGVSQSPSNKVTEKGKDVELRCDPISGHTALYWYRQSLGQGLEFLIYFQGNSAPDKSGLPSDRFSAERTGGSVSTLTIQRTQQEDSAVYLCASSPVGGAKQFFGPGTRLTVL.

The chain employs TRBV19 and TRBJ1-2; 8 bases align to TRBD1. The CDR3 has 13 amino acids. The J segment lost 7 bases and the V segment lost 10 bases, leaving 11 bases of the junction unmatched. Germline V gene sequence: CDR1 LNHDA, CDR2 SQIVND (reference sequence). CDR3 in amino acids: CATSPRGQGGYTF. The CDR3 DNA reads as TGTGCCACCTCCCCCAGGGGGCAAGGTGGCTACACCTTC. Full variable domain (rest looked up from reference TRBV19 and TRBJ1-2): DGGITQSPKYLFRKEGQNVTLSCEQNLNHDAMYWYRQDPGQGLRLIYYSQIVNDFQKGDIAEGYSVSREKKESFPLTVTSAQKNPTAFYLCATSPRGQGGYTFGSGTRLTVV.

CDR3 coding DNA: TGCGCCAGCAGCTTGGGGACAGGGAACGAAAAACTGTTTTTT. It encodes CASSLGTGNEKLFF. The rearrangement links TRBV5-1 to TRBJ1-4; TRBD1 matches at 8 bases. With V trimmed by 0 bases and J by 8 bases, 3 bases remained unmatched. The CDR3 sequence is 14 residues long. Germline V gives CDR1 SGHRS, CDR2 YFSETQ.

Here the CDR3 reads CASSDTGQGPNSPLHF. The CDR3 DNA sequence: TGTGCCAGCAGTGACACCGGACAGGGCCCCAATTCACCCCTCCACTTT. V gene TRBV6-4 combines with J gene TRBJ1-6; 8 nucleotides agree with TRBD1. The CDR3 is 16 residues long. Per the germline V gene, CDR1 is MRHNA and CDR2 is SNTAGT. Trimming cost V 2 bases and J 7 bases; bases outside gene matches: 7.

This CDR3 is CASSFRLAGVNEQYF. CDR3 DNA sequence: TGTGCCAGCAGTTTTAGGCTAGCGGGAGTAAACGAGCAGTACTTC. The chain recombines TRBV28 with TRBJ2-7; 10 bases map to TRBD2. CDR1 MDHEN and CDR2 SYDVKM come from the germline V gene. J gave up 5 bases and V 3 bases, and 7 bases lay outside the gene matches. CDR3 length: 15 residues.

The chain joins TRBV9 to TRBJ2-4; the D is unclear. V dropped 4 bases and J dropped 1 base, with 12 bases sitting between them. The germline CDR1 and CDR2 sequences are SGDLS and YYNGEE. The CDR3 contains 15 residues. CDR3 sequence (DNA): TGTGCCAGCAGCCCGAACCCTACGGCCAAAAACATTCAGTACTTC. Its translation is CASSPNPTAKNIQYF. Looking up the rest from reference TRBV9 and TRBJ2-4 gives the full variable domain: DSGVTQTPKHLITATGQRVTLRCSPRSGDLSVYWYQQSLDQGLQFLIQYYNGEERAKGNILERFSAQQFPDLHSELNLSSLELGDSALYFCASSPNPTAKNIQYFGAGTRLSVL.

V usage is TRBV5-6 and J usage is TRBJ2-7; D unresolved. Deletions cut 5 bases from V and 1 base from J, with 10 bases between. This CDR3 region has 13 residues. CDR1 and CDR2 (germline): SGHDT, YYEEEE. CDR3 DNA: TGTGCCAGCAGTCCGGGTCTTTCCTACGAGCAGTACTTC. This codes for CASSPGLSYEQYF.

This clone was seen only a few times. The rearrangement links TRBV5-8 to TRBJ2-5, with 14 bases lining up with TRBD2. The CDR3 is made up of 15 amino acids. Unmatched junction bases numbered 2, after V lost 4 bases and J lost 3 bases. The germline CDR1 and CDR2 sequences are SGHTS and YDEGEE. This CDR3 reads CASSVGLAGEETQYF. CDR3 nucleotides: TGTGCCAGCAGCGTGGGACTAGCGGGGGAAGAGACCCAGTACTTC.

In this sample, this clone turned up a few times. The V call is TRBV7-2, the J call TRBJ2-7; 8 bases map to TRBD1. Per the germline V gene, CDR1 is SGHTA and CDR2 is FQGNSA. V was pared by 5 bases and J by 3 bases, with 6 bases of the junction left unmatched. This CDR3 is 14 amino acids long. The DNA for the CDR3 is TGTGCCAGCAGCAAGCCGGGACAGGTCTACGAGCAGTACTTC. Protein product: CASSKPGQVYEQYF.

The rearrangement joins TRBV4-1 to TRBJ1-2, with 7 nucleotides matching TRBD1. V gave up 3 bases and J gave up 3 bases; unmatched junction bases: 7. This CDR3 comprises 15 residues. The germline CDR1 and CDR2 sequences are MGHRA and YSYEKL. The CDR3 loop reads CASSHGTGVDYGYTF. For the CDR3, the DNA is TGCGCCAGCAGCCACGGTACAGGGGTTGACTATGGCTACACCTTC.

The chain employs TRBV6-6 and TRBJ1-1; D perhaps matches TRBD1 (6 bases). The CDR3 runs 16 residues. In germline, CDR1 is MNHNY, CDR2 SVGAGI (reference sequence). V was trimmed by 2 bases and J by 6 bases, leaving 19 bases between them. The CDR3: CASSYATGLRVPEAFF. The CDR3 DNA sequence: TGTGCCAGCAGTTACGCTACAGGGTTAAGAGTCCCTGAAGCTTTCTTT.

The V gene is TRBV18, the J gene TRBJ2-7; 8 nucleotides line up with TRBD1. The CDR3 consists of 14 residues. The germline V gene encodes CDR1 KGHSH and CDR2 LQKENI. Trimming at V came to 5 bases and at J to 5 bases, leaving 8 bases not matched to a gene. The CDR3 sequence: CASSSRQGWNEQYF. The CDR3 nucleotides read TGTGCCAGCTCATCGAGACAGGGGTGGAACGAGCAGTACTTC.